These 14 T cell receptor beta chains share one sample of origin, sequenced in a study of CD8 T cells in Susac syndrome. After extraction with the RNeasy kit, about 0.5 to 1 ug of the RNA was reverse transcribed using random hexamers. Each CDR3 protein gets one entry after TCRdb re-called the immunoSEQ multiplex PCR reads with MiXCR. The repertoire holds about 110,000 distinct CDR3 sequences, with approximately 93% as singletons. Sequenced: CD8+ T cells from PBMCs. The receptor set was obtained from a human donor with Susac syndrome.

The CDR3 is CASSLVDQPQHF. The DNA of the CDR3 is TGTGCCAGCAGCTTAGTGGATCAGCCCCAGCATTTT. The rearrangement joins TRBV7-9 to TRBJ1-5; D not certain. The CDR3 loop spans 12 amino acids. Germline loops: CDR1 SEHNR, CDR2 FQNEAQ (reference sequence). V lost 1 base, J lost 5 bases, and 3 bases lay in between.

The genes are TRBV12-3 or TRBV12-4 and TRBJ2-4; D might be TRBD2 (5 bases). This CDR3 has 13 residues. Trimming removed 6 bases from V and 6 bases from J, with 12 bases in between. CDR3 amino acids: CASSPGLPNIQYF. As DNA, the CDR3 is TGTGCCAGCAGCCCCGGACTCCCAAACATTCAGTACTTC.

The chain recombines TRBV7-2 with TRBJ2-3; no reliable D call. Germline lookup yields CDR1 SGHTA and CDR2 FQGNSA. The CDR3 runs 13 residues. V dropped 8 bases and J dropped 2 bases, with 11 bases sitting between them. CDR3 nucleotide sequence: TGTGCCAGCGGTAGGGTGGCCACAGATACGCAGTATTTT. Its translation: CASGRVATDTQYF. Full variable domain (outside the CDR3, taken from reference TRBV7-2 and TRBJ2-3): GAGVSQSPSNKVTEKGKDVELRCDPISGHTALYWYRQSLGQGLEFLIYFQGNSAPDKSGLPSDRFSAERTGGSVSTLTIQRTQQEDSAVYLCASGRVATDTQYFGPGTRLTVL.

This clonotype was recorded only once. The chain couples TRBV11-2 to TRBJ2-1; a possible D gene is TRBD2 (7 bases). From germline, CDR1 is SGHAT and CDR2 FQNNGV. This CDR3 contains 16 residues. V was cut by 4 bases and J by 3 bases, with 16 bases left in between. The CDR3 region has the DNA TGTGCCAGCAGCTCGCCGCGGGGGCCGAACTACAATGAGCAGTTCTTC. Encoded protein: CASSSPRGPNYNEQFF.

This chain uses TRBV9 with TRBJ1-2; 7 bases match TRBD1. Per the germline V gene, CDR1 is SGDLS and CDR2 is YYNGEE. V dropped 3 bases and J dropped 4; count of bases not matched to a gene: 6. CDR3 length equals 14 residues. CDR3 loop: CASSGSGGIYGYTF. CDR3 coding DNA: TGTGCCAGCAGCGGCTCAGGGGGGATCTATGGCTACACCTTC. Full variable domain (rest looked up from reference TRBV9 and TRBJ1-2): DSGVTQTPKHLITATGQRVTLRCSPRSGDLSVYWYQQSLDQGLQFLIQYYNGEERAKGNILERFSAQQFPDLHSELNLSSLELGDSALYFCASSGSGGIYGYTFGSGTRLTVV.

This sequence joins TRBV19 and TRBJ2-1; 9 bases align to TRBD2. CDR3 length equals 14 residues. The V segment lost 6 bases and the J segment 5 bases; nucleotides outside the gene matches: 5. Germline V gene sequence: CDR1 LNHDA, CDR2 SQIVND (reference sequence). The CDR3 is CASRPGLANNEQFF. The DNA for the CDR3 is TGTGCCAGTAGACCGGGACTAGCTAACAATGAGCAGTTCTTC.

This chain joins TRBV27 and TRBJ2-2, with D unresolved. CDR1 is MNHEY, CDR2 SMNVEV, per germline (reference sequence). V dropped 0 bases and J dropped 5 bases, with 19 bases sitting between them. This CDR3 comprises 18 residues. The CDR3 here is CASSLSSPGHLVTGELFF. The CDR3 nucleotides are TGTGCCAGCAGTTTATCGTCCCCGGGCCACCTCGTAACCGGGGAGCTGTTTTTT.

The chain joins TRBV12-3 or TRBV12-4 to TRBJ2-3; D is possibly TRBD1 (6 bases). The V end lost 8 bases, the J end lost 4 bases, and 16 bases lay between the germline ends. The CDR3 spans 14 residues. The DNA of the CDR3 is TGTGCCAGCGCCCCCCAGGGGCCAGCAGATACGCAGTATTTT. Translated: CASAPQGPADTQYF.

V gene TRBV7-2 combines with J gene TRBJ2-7, with D unresolved. The CDR3 extends over 13 amino acids. Trimming removed 5 bases from V and 5 bases from J, with 13 bases in between. The germline V gene has CDR1 SGHTA and CDR2 FQGNSA. In nucleotides, the CDR3 is TGTGCCAGCAGCCCAGCATTGGGGAACGAGCAGTACTTC. This codes for CASSPALGNEQYF.

The chain employs TRBV9 and TRBJ2-1, with a possible D match to TRBD2 (6 bases). Trimming cost V 4 bases and J 7 bases, with 15 bases left between them. CDR1 and CDR2 from the germline V gene are SGDLS and YYNGEE. The CDR3 consists of 14 residues. This CDR3 is CASSPAMTSNEQFF. The CDR3 region has the DNA TGTGCCAGCAGCCCCGCCATGACTAGTAATGAGCAGTTCTTC.

The V call is TRBV19, the J call TRBJ2-7, with D unresolved. CDR1 and CDR2 from the germline V gene are LNHDA and SQIVND (reference sequence). V dropped 2 bases and J dropped 5 bases, with 10 bases sitting between them. The CDR3 totals 13 residues. CDR3 DNA sequence: TGTGCCAGTAGTATAAAGGCGAAAGACGAGCAGTACTTC. This gives the protein CASSIKAKDEQYF. Based on the CDR3 plus reference TRBV19 and TRBJ2-7, the full variable domain is DGGITQSPKYLFRKEGQNVTLSCEQNLNHDAMYWYRQDPGQGLRLIYYSQIVNDFQKGDIAEGYSVSREKKESFPLTVTSAQKNPTAFYLCASSIKAKDEQYFGPGTRLTVT.

This rearrangement joins TRBV19 to TRBJ2-1; maybe TRBD2 (6 bases). Trimming stripped 7 bases from V and 2 bases from J, with 15 bases between. There are 15 residues in the CDR3. CDR1 is LNHDA and CDR2 is SQIVND in the germline V gene (reference sequence). In nucleotides, the CDR3 is TGTGCCAGTACGGCGAGTGCGGGAACCTACAATGAGCAGTTCTTC. It yields the protein CASTASAGTYNEQFF.

This chain uses TRBV7-2 with TRBJ1-1; D is undetermined. The V end lost 1 base, the J end lost 1 base, and 7 bases lay between the germline ends. Germline V CDR1 and CDR2: SGHTA, FQGNSA. The CDR3 spans 14 residues. CDR3 amino acids: CASSLVAPNTEAFF. The CDR3 bases are TGTGCCAGCAGCTTAGTGGCGCCGAACACTGAAGCTTTCTTT.

This clonotype occurred a few times. The CDR3 DNA follows: TGTGCCAGCAGTTTTCCAGGATACGAGCAGTACTTC. Its translation: CASSFPGYEQYF. The chain couples TRBV12-3 or TRBV12-4 to TRBJ2-7; D is unresolved. V was clipped by 3 bases and J by 4 bases, with 7 bases between them. CDR3 length equals 12 residues.